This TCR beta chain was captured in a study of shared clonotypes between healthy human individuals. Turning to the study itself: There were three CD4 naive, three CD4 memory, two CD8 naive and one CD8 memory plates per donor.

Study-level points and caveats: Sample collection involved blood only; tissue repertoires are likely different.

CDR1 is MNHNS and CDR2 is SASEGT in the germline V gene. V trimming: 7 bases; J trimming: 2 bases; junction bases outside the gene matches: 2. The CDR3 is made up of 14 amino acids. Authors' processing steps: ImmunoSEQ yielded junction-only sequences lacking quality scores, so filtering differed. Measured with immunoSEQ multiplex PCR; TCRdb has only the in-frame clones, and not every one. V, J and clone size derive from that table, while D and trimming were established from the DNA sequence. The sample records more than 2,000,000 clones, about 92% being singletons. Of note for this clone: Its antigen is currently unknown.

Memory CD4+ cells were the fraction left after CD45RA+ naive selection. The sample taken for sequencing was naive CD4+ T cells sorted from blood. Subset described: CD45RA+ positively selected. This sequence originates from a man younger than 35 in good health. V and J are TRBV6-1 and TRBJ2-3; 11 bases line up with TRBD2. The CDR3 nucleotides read TGTGCCAGCAAGGGACTAGCGGCCACAGATACGCAGTATTTT. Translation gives CASKGLAATDTQYF.